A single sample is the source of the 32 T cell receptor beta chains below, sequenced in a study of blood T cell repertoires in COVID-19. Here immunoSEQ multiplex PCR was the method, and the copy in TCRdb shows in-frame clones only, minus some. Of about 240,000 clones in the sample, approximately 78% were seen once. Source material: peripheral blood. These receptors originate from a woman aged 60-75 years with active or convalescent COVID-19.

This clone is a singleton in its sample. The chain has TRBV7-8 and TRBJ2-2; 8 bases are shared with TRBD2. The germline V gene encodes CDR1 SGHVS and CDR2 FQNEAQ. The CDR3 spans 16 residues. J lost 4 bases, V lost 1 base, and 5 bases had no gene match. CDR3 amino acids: CASSLGTAGGTGELFF. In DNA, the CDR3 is TGTGCCAGCAGCTTAGGGACCGCGGGGGGCACCGGGGAGCTGTTTTTT. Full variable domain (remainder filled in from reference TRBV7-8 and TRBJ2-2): GAGVSQSPRYKVAKRGQDVALRCDPISGHVSLFWYQQALGQGPEFLTYFQNEAQLDKSGLPSDRFFAERPEGSVSTLKIQRTQQEDSAVYLCASSLGTAGGTGELFFGEGSRLTVL.

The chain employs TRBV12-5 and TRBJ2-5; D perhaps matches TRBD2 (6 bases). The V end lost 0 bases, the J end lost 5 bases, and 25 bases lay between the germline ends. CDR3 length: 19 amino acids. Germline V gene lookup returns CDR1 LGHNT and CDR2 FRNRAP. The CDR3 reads CASGLVLWGHGGGGETQYF. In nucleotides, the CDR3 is TGTGCTAGTGGTTTGGTACTATGGGGTCACGGGGGTGGGGGGGAGACCCAGTACTTC.

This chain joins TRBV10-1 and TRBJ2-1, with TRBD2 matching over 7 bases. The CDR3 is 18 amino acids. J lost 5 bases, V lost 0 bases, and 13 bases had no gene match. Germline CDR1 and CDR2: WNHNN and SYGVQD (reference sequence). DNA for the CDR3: TGCGCCAGCAGTGAGTCTAGGCTGGCGGGGGAACGGGACAATGAGCAGTTCTTC. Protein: CASSESRLAGERDNEQFF.

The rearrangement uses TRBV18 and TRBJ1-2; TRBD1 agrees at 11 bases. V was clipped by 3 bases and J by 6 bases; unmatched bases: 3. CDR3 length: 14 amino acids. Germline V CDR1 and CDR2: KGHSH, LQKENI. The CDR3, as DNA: TGTGCCAGCTCACCTAGGACAGGGGGCGATGGCTACACCTTC. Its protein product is CASSPRTGGDGYTF.

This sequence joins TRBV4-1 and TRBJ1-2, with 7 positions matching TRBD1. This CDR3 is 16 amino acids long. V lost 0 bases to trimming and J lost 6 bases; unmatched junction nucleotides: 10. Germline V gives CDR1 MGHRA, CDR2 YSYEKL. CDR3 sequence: CASSQDPDRVRDGYTF. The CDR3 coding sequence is TGCGCCAGCAGCCAAGACCCCGACAGGGTCAGAGATGGCTACACCTTC.

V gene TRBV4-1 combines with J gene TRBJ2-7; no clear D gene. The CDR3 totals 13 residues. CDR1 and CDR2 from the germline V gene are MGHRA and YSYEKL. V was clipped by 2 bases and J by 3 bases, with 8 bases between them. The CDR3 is CASSQRLDYEQYF. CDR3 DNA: TGCGCCAGCAGCCAAAGGCTAGACTACGAGCAGTACTTC.

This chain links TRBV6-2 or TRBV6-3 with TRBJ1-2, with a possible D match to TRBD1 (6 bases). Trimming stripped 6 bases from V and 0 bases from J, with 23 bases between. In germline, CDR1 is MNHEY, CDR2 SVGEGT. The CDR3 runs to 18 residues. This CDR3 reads CASSSLPHRVEANYGYTF. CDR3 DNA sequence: TGTGCCAGCAGCTCCCTGCCTCACAGGGTGGAAGCTAACTATGGCTACACCTTC.

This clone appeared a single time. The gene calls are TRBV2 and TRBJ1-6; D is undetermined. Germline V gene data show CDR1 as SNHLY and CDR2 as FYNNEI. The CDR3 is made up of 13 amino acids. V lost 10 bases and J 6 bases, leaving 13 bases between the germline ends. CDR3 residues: CATRPSSNSPLHF. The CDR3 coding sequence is TGTGCCACTAGGCCCTCTTCTAATTCACCCCTCCACTTT. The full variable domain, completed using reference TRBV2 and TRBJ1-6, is EPEVTQTPSHQVTQMGQEVILRCVPISNHLYFYWYRQILGQKVEFLVSFYNNEISEKSEIFDDQFSVERPDGSNFTLKIRSTKLEDSAMYFCATRPSSNSPLHFGNGTRLTVT.

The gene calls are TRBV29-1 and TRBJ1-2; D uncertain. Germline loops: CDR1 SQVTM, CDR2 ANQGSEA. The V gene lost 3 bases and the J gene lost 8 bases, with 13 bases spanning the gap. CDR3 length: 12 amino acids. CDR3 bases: TGCAGCGTTGACATACCGTCGGGGGGCTACACCTTC. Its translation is CSVDIPSGGYTF.

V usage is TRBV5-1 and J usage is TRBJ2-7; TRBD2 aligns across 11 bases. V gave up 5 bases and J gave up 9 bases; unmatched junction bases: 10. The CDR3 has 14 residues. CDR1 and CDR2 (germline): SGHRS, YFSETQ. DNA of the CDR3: TGCGCCAGCAGTAGTGGTAGCGGGGGGGCCGGGCAGTACTTC. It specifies CASSSGSGGAGQYF.

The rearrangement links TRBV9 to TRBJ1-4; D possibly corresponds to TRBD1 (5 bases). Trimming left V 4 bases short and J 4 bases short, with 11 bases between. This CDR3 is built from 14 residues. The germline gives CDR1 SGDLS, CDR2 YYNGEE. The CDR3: CASSPWGGNEKLFF. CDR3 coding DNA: TGTGCCAGCAGCCCGTGGGGCGGTAATGAAAAACTGTTTTTT. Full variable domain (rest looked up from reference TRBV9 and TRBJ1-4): DSGVTQTPKHLITATGQRVTLRCSPRSGDLSVYWYQQSLDQGLQFLIQYYNGEERAKGNILERFSAQQFPDLHSELNLSSLELGDSALYFCASSPWGGNEKLFFGSGTQLSVL.

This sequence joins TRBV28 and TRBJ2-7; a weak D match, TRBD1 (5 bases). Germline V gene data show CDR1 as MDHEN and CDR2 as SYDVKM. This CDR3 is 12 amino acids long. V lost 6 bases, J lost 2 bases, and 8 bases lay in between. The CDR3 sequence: CASRDSTYEQYF. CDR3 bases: TGTGCCAGCAGAGACAGCACCTACGAGCAGTACTTC. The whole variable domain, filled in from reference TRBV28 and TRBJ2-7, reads DVKVTQSSRYLVKRTGEKVFLECVQDMDHENMFWYRQDPGLGLRLIYFSYDVKMKEKGDIPEGYSVSREKKERFSLILESASTNQTSMYLCASRDSTYEQYFGPGTRLTVT.

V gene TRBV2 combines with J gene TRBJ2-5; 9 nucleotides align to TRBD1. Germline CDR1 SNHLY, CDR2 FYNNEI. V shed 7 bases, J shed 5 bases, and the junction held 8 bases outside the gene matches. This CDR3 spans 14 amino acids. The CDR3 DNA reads TGTGCCAGCACGAGACAGGGGGTTGTTGAGACCCAGTACTTC. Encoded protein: CASTRQGVVETQYF.

CDR3: CASSQTVYGYTF. Written as DNA, the CDR3 is TGTGCCAGCAGCCAAACGGTTTATGGCTACACCTTC. This sequence joins TRBV7-8 and TRBJ1-2, with D hard to call. Trimming shortened V by 5 bases and J by 5 bases, and 9 bases separated the two germline ends. This CDR3 is built from 12 residues. Germline-derived CDR1 and CDR2 are SGHVS and FQNEAQ.

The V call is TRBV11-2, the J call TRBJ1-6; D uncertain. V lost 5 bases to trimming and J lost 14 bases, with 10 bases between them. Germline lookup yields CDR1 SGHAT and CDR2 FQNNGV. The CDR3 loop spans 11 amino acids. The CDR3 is CASSQAYALHF. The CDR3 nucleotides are TGTGCCAGCAGCCAAGCCTATGCCCTCCACTTT.

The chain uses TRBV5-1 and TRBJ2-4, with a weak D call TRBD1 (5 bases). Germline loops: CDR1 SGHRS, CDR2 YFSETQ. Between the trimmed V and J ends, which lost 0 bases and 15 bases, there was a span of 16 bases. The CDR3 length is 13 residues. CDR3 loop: CASSLETVGFRYF. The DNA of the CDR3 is TGCGCCAGCAGCTTGGAGACAGTCGGGTTTAGGTACTTC.

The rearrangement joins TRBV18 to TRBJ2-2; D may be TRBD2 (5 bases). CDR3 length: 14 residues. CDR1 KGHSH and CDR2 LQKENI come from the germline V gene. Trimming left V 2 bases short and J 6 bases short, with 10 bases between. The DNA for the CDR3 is TGTGCCAGCTCACCAGGGCTAGCTGCCGGGGAGCTGTTTTTT. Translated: CASSPGLAAGELFF.

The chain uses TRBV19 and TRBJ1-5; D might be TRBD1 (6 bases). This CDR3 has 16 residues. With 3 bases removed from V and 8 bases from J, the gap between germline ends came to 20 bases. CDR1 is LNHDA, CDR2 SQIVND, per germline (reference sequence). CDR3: CASSIQGRGVREPQHF. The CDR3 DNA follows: TGTGCCAGTAGTATCCAGGGGCGTGGGGTGAGAGAGCCCCAGCATTTT.

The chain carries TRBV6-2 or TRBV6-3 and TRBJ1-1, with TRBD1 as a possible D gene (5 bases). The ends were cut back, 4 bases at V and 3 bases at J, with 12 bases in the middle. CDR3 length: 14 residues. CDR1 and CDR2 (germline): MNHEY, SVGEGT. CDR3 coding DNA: TGTGCCAGCAGTTCCCTATGGGGGGACACTGAAGCTTTCTTT. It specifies CASSSLWGDTEAFF.

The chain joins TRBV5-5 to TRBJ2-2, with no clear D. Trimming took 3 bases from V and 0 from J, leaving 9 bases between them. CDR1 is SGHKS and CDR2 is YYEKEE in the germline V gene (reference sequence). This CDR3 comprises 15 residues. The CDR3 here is CASSYESPNTGELFF. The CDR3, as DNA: TGTGCCAGCAGCTACGAAAGCCCGAACACCGGGGAGCTGTTTTTT.

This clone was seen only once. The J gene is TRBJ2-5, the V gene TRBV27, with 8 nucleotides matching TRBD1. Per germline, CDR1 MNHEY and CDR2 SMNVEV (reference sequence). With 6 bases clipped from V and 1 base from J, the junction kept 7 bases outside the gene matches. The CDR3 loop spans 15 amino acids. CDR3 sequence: CASRRDRMSQETQYF. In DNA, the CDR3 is TGTGCCAGCAGACGGGACAGGATGTCCCAAGAGACCCAGTACTTC.

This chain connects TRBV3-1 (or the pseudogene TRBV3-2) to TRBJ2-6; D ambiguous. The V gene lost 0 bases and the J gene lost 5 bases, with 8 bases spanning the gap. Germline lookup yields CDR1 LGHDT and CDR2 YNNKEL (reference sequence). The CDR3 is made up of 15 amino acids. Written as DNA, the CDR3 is TGTGCCAGCAGCCAAGACCTGACTCGGGCCAACGTCCTGACTTTC. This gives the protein CASSQDLTRANVLTF.

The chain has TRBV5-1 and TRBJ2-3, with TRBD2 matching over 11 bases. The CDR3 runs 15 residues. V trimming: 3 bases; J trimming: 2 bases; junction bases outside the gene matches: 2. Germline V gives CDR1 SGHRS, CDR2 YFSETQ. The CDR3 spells CASSSSGGPTDTQYF. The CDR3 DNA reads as TGCGCCAGCAGCTCTAGCGGGGGGCCCACAGATACGCAGTATTTT.

CDR3 loop: CASSVADRQAVYEQYF. The CDR3 DNA reads TGTGCCAGCAGCGTAGCCGATAGACAGGCCGTCTACGAGCAGTACTTC. This rearrangement joins TRBV9 to TRBJ2-7; D may be TRBD1 (6 bases). The CDR3 extends over 16 amino acids. The V and J ends lost 0 bases and 3 bases respectively, with 16 bases between them. The V gene's germline CDR1 is SGDLS and CDR2 YYNGEE.

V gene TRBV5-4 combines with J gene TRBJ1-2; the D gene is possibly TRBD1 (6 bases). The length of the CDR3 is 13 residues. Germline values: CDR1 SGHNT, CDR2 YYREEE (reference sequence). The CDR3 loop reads CVQFGGANYGYTF. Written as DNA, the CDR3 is TGTGTTCAGTTCGGGGGGGCAAACTATGGCTACACCTTC.

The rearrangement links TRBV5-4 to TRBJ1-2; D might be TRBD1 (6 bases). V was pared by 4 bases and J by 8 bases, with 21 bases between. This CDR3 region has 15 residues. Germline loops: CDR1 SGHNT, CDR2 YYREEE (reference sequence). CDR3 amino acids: CASSPTGSRFLGYTF. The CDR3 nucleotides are TGTGCCAGCAGCCCGACAGGCAGTCGATTCTTGGGCTACACCTTC.

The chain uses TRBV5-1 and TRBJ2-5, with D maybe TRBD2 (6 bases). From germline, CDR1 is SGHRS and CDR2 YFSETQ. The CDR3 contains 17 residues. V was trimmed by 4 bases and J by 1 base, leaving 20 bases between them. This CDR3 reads CASSTGLGGVVQETQYF. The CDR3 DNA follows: TGCGCCAGCAGCACTGGACTGGGCGGGGTCGTCCAAGAGACCCAGTACTTC.

CDR3 region: CASSGRPYGYTF. DNA for the CDR3: TGTGCCAGCAGCGGTCGTCCCTATGGCTACACCTTC. The chain couples TRBV9 to TRBJ1-2, with D unclear. The CDR3 length is 12 residues. In germline, CDR1 is SGDLS, CDR2 YYNGEE. The V and J ends lost 3 bases and 4 bases respectively, with 7 bases between them.

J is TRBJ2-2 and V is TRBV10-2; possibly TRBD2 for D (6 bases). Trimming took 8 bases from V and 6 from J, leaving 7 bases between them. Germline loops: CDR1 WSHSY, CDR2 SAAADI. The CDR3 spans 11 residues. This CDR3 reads CASGGSGELFF. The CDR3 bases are TGCGCCAGCGGGGGGTCCGGGGAGCTGTTTTTT.

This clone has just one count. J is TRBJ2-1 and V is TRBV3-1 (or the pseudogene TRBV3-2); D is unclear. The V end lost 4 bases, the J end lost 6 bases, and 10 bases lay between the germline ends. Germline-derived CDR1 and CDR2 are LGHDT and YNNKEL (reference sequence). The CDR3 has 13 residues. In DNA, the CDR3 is TGTGCCAGCAGCCCCACCAACTCCAATGAGCAGTTCTTC. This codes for CASSPTNSNEQFF.

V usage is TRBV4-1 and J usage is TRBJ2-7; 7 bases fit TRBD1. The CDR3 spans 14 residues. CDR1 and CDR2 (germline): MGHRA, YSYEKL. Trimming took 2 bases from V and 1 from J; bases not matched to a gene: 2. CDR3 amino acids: CASSQRDSSYEQYF. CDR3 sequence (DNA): TGCGCCAGCAGCCAACGGGACAGTTCCTACGAGCAGTACTTC.

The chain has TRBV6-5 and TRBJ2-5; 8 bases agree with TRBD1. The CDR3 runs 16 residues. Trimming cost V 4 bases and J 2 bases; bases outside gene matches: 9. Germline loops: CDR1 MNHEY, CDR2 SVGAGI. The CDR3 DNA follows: TGTGCCAGCAGTTTAGCCGGGACAGGTTCACAAGAGACCCAGTACTTC. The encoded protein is CASSLAGTGSQETQYF.